This T cell receptor beta chain stems from a study of blood T cell repertoires in COVID-19. About the research overall: Acute-phase and convalescent COVID-19 samples originated in the United States, Italy and Spain. From T cells, B-cell-depleted T cells, or PBMCs came the material, which was cDNA or gDNA.

The CDR3 loop spans 14 amino acids. Trimming took 6 bases from V and 0 from J; bases not matched to a gene: 4. The germline V gene encodes CDR1 MNHEY and CDR2 SVGAGI. Enrolment of Seattle patients took place during active infection, and they were followed longitudinally. Authors' processing steps: The authors estimated nucleated cell counts from reference gene primer amplification. Clones were read by immunoSEQ multiplex PCR, and TCRdb kept only the in-frame ones, dropping some. The DNA gave D and trimming, while V, J and clone size come from that table. Of some 29,000 clones in the sample, 80% to 90% are singletons; the top ten hold approximately 30%.

This receptor was identified in a woman of 80 years or more with COVID-19, enrolled during active disease. V gene TRBV6-5 combines with J gene TRBJ1-1; TRBD1 agrees at 7 bases. The specimen was peripheral blood. In DNA, the CDR3 is TGTGCCAGCAGCTTCGGACAGGTGAACACTGAAGCTTTCTTT. Translation: CASSFGQVNTEAFF.